This TCR beta chain comes out of a study of OX40 agonist ivuxolimab in advanced cancers. In the study overall: Treatment received earlier with anti-PD-1, anti-PD-L1 or anti-CTLA-4 agents was allowed, and under 50% had some.

Germline V gene sequence: CDR1 MNHNS, CDR2 SASEGT. The V end lost 5 bases, the J end lost 6 bases, and 14 bases lay between the germline ends. The CDR3 totals 14 residues. Generated by immunoSEQ multiplex PCR, the TCRdb table keeps only in-frame clones and is missing some. Here the sample spans fewer than 40,000 clones, more than 75% being singletons. This TCR derives from an adult with an advanced solid tumor such as melanoma, head and neck, liver or kidney cancer. The chain joins TRBV6-1 to TRBJ2-1; D gene ambiguous. The sample consisted of CD4+ or CD8+ T cells sorted from blood, taken in a trial of the OX40 agonist ivuxolimab. The CDR3 spells CASSKGAEGNEQFF. In nucleotides, the CDR3 is TGTGCCAGCAGTAAGGGTGCCGAAGGCAATGAGCAGTTCTTC.